This TCR beta chain appears in the sequencing data of a study of cytomegalovirus exposure and HLA in healthy donors. Findings and limits, study-wide: Reportedly, diagnosis of cytomegalovirus status by the classifier showed high specificity and sensitivity.

PCR was performed using 60 Vbeta and 13 Jbeta primers. Here immunoSEQ multiplex PCR was the method, and the copy in TCRdb shows in-frame clones only, minus some. In the table there are approximately 140,000 clones, approximately 82% of which are singletons. As for this clone: Antigen: not known.

The CDR3 totals 15 residues. Germline V gives CDR1 SGHVS, CDR2 FQNEAQ. V was shortened by 1 base and J by 4 bases, with 11 bases between the two germline ends. The TCR was taken from a man between 18 and 29 years old in good health and CMV-seropositive. The specimen sequenced was PBMCs. V gene TRBV7-8 combines with J gene TRBJ1-5; D gene unclear. The CDR3 is CASSLGAGGNQPQHF. The DNA of the CDR3 is TGTGCCAGCAGCTTAGGGGCAGGAGGGAATCAGCCCCAGCATTTT. Full variable domain (remainder filled in from reference TRBV7-8 and TRBJ1-5): GAGVSQSPRYKVAKRGQDVALRCDPISGHVSLFWYQQALGQGPEFLTYFQNEAQLDKSGLPSDRFFAERPEGSVSTLKIQRTQQEDSAVYLCASSLGAGGNQPQHFGDGTRLSIL.